This TCR beta chain comes out of a study of cytomegalovirus exposure and HLA in healthy donors. General study results and limits: One later analysis reportedly identified an Asian-associated ancestry cluster that showed fewer N-insertions than the approximately 700-donor mean. Rates of TCR association differed by HLA locus in a later analysis, with DRB1 highest and HLA-C lowest.

Of note for this clone: Its antigen is undetermined. At one end the junction does not follow the germline gene, possibly because of a read error.

13 Jbeta primers and 60 Vbeta primers were used for the PCR. TCRdb's copy holds only in-frame clones and misses some; the assay was immunoSEQ multiplex PCR. The sample lists 200,000 or so clones; approximately 80% were seen once. Germline CDR1 is SGHNT and CDR2 is YYREEE (reference sequence). The CDR3 runs 15 residues. The source of this sequence is a woman aged 30 to 39 in good health and CMV-seronegative. The V call is TRBV5-4, the J call TRBJ1-2; D remains unclear. What was sequenced was PBMCs. The CDR3 DNA follows: TGTGCCAGCAGCTCTCCGAGGGAGGGTCCCTATGGCTACCCCTTC. Protein product: CASSSPREGPYGYPF. Full variable domain (missing parts from reference TRBV5-4 and TRBJ1-2): ETGVTQSPTHLIKTRGQQVTLRCSSQSGHNTVSWYQQALGQGPQFIFQYYREEENGRGNFPPRFSGLQFPNYSSELNVNALELDDSALYLCASSSPREGPYGYPFGSGTRLTVV.